The entry below gives a single TCR beta chain sequence along with its context. Its specificity is not known. The V gene lost 0 bases and the J gene lost 0 bases, with 13 bases spanning the gap. The CDR3 loop spans 16 amino acids. The PCR had 60 Vbeta and 13 Jbeta primers. Produced via immunoSEQ multiplex PCR; TCRdb's table is partial and in-frame only. The sample carries approximately 200,000 clones, more than 75% recorded once. These data belong to a study of cytomegalovirus exposure and HLA in healthy donors. The study's findings and limits: It was in a later analysis that TCR association rates were seen to vary by HLA locus, highest for DRB1 and lowest for HLA-C. A later analysis appeared to link common viral pathogens to several of the most significant clusters. TCR beta chain V- and J-gene trimming was linked, in a later analysis, to a missense variant in DCLRE1C.

The V gene is TRBV5-3, the J gene TRBJ2-7, with D tentatively TRBD2 (6 bases). Being an ORF, TRBV5-3 has a function that is uncertain. The TCR was taken from a woman in her fifties or sixties in good health and CMV-seropositive. The material sequenced was PBMCs. The CDR3 coding sequence is TGTGCCAGAAGCTTGGCCGGGACTTTGGGCTCCTACGAGCAGTACTTC. Protein: CARSLAGTLGSYEQYF.